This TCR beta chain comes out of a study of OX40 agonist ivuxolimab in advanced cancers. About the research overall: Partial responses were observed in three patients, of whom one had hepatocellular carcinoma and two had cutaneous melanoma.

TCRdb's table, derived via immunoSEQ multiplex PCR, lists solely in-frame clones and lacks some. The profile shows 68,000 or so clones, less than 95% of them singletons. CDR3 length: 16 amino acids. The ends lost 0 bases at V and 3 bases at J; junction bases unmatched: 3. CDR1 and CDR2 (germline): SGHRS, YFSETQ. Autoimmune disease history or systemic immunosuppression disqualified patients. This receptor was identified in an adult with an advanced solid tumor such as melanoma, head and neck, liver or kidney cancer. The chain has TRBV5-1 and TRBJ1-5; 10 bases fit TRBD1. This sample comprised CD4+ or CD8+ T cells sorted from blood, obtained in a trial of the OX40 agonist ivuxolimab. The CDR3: CASSLGQGADNQPQHF. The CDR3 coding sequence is TGCGCCAGCAGCTTGGGACAGGGGGCGGACAATCAGCCCCAGCATTTT. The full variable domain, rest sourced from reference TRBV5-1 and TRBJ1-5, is KAGVTQTPRYLIKTRGQQVTLSCSPISGHRSVSWYQQTPGQGLQFLFEYFSETQRNKGNFPGRFSGRQFSNSRSEMNVSTLELGDSALYLCASSLGQGADNQPQHFGDGTRLSIL.